The entry that follows covers one T cell receptor beta chain sequence. The data are from a study of tumor-infiltrating lymphocytes in primary liver carcinoma. V lost 0 bases and J 0 bases, leaving 9 bases between the germline ends. Germline lookup yields CDR1 SGHRS and CDR2 YFSETQ. This CDR3 is 16 amino acids long. A primer matching the constant region was used to make TCR beta cDNA from approximately 0.55 ug of total RNA. Employing slightly modified ARM-PCR, three nested multiplex PCR rounds were run, and these gave rise to the TCR beta libraries. A C-beta reverse primer was combined with TRBV1-TRBV30 forward primers in the first two PCR rounds, and each round had approximately 9 cycles. TCRdb redid the calling of the multiplex PCR reads with MiXCR, one entry per CDR3 protein. Among about 320,000 distinct CDR3 sequences listed, around 50% were seen once. Blood RNA came from unsorted whole blood; germline DNA was also extracted.

The specimen sequenced was peripheral blood. The chain links TRBV5-1 to TRBJ2-2; D is unclear. The TCR was taken from a woman aged 25-40 years with primary liver carcinoma and hepatitis B virus infection. CDR3 coding DNA: TGCGCCAGCAGCTTGGTTGCGTGCGCGAACACCGGGGAGCTGTTTTTT. It specifies CASSLVACANTGELFF.